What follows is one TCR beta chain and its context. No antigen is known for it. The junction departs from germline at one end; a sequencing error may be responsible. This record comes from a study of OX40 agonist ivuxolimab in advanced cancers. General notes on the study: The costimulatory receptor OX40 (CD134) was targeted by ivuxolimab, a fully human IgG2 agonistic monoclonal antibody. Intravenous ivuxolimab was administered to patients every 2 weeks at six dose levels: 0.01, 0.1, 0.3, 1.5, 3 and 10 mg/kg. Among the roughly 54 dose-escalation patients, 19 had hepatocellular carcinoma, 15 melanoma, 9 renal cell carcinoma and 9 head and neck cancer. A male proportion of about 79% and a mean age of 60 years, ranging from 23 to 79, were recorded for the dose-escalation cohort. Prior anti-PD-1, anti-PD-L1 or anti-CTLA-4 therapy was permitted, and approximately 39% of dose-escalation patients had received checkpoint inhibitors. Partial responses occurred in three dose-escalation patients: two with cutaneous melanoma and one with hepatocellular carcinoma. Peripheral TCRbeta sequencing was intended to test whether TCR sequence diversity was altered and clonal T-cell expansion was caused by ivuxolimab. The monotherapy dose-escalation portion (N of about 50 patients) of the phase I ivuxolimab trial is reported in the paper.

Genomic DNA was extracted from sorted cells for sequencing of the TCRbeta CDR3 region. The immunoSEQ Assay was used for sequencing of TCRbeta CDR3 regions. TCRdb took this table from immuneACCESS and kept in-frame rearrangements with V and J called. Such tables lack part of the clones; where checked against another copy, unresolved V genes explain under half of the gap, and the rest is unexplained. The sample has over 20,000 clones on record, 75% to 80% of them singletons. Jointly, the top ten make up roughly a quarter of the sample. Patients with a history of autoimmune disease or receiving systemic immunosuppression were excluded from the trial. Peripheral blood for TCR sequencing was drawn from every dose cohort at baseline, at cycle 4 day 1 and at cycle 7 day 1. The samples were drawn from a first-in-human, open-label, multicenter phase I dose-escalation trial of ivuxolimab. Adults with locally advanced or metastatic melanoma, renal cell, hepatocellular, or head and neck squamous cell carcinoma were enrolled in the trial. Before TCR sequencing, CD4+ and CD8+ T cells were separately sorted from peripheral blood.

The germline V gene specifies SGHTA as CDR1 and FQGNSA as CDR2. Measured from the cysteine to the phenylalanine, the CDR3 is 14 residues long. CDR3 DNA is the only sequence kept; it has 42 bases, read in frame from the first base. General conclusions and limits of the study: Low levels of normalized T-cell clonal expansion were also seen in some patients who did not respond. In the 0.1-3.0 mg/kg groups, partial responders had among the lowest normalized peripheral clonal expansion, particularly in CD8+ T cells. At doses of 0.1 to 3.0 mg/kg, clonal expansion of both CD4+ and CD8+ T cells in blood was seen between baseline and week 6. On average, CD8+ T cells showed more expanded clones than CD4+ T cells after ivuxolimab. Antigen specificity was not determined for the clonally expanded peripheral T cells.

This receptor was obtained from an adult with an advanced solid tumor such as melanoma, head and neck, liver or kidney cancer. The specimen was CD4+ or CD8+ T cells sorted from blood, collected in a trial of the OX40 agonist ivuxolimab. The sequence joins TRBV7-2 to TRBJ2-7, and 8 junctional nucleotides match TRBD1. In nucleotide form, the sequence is TGCGCCAGCAGCCAAGGATTGGACAGGGACGAGCAGTACTTC. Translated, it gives CASSQGLDRDEQYF.